This TCR beta chain was recovered during a study of blood T cells in healthy people across ages. The draw of peripheral blood yielded ten milliliters from each donor. V dropped 5 bases and J dropped 13; count of bases not matched to a gene: 11. CDR3 length: 13 amino acids. Germline CDR1 MNHEY, CDR2 SVGAGI. Using a J-beta primer mix together with a sample-barcoded 5' primer, a second PCR was run for roughly 7 to 11 cycles. In TCRdb, the 5' RACE reads were re-called with MiXCR into one record per CDR3 protein. The sample lists 1.4 million to 1.5 million distinct CDR3 sequences; around 39% were seen once.

This receptor was identified in a woman aged 18-29 years in good health. The chain has TRBV6-5 and TRBJ2-4, with 7 bases aligning to TRBD1. Sequencing was performed on blood. CDR3: CASSIGQDSQQYF. CDR3 sequence (DNA): TGTGCCAGCAGTATTGGACAGGACTCGCAGCAGTACTTC.